The rows below give T cell receptor beta chains drawn from one sample of a study of blood T cell repertoires in COVID-19. Profiling relied on immunoSEQ multiplex PCR, and the TCRdb table lists in-frame clones only, not all of them. The sample holds around 130,000 clones; 84% are singletons and the top ten take 9.5% to 15%. Material: peripheral blood. These receptors came from a human donor in a cohort sampled during active COVID-19. The CDR3 runs from the conserved cysteine through the conserved F or W. The order of the fields is J gene, V gene, D gene, clone size, CDR3 protein, CDR3 DNA. The D gene is left open where the match is weak. Clone size is stated in some rows and not others, as once, few, many or a class when expanded.

TRBJ2-1 TRBV3-1/TRBV3-2 . . CASSQEAGTASSYNEQFF TGTGCCAGCAGCCAAGAGGCCGGGACTGCGAGCTCCTACAATGAGCAGTTCTTC
TRBJ1-1 TRBV7-6 . . CASSLLSRGLGTEAFF TGTGCCAGCAGCTTACTAAGCAGGGGTTTGGGGACTGAAGCTTTCTTT
TRBJ2-7 TRBV7-2 TRBD2 . CASSSRGRGSYEQYF TGTGCCAGCAGCTCTCGTGGGAGGGGATCCTACGAGCAGTACTTC
TRBJ2-1 TRBV6-5 TRBD2 . CASTFERGGHEQFF TGTGCCAGCACCTTCGAGCGGGGGGGGCACGAGCAGTTCTTC
TRBJ1-2 TRBV7-9 . . CASSLEAAGNGYTF TGTGCCAGCAGCTTAGAAGCGGCGGGAAATGGCTACACCTTC
TRBJ2-1 TRBV3-1/TRBV3-2 TRBD2 . CASSQDLAGGPFGNEQFF TGTGCCAGCAGCCAAGATCTTGCGGGGGGGCCCTTCGGGAATGAGCAGTTCTTC
TRBJ2-2 TRBV3-1/TRBV3-2 TRBD2 . CASSQIEAGVTGELFF TGTGCCAGCAGCCAGATAGAAGCGGGGGTAACCGGGGAGCTGTTTTTT
TRBJ2-1 TRBV5-1 TRBD2 . CASSLAWGGDEQFF TGCGCCAGCAGCTTGGCCTGGGGGGGAGATGAGCAGTTCTTC
TRBJ2-5 TRBV29-1 . once CSAPDRAGETQYF TGCAGCGCCCCCGATAGGGCGGGAGAGACCCAGTACTTC
TRBJ2-2 TRBV10-2 TRBD2 few CASRDSGGANTGELFF TGCGCCAGCAGGGATAGCGGGGGGGCGAACACCGGGGAGCTGTTTTTT
TRBJ2-7 TRBV18 TRBD1 . CASSPRTGEYEQYF TGTGCCAGCTCACCAAGGACAGGGGAGTACGAGCAGTACTTC
TRBJ2-1 TRBV6-4 . . CASSRDFGNEQFF .
TRBJ1-1 TRBV6-2/TRBV6-3 TRBD1 once CASSQPSGGMNTEAFF TGTGCCAGCAGCCAACCGTCAGGGGGTATGAACACTGAAGCTTTCTTT
TRBJ2-2 TRBV7-2 . . CASSLNSPGNTGELFF TGTGCCAGCAGCTTGAATAGTCCGGGGAACACCGGGGAGCTGTTTTTT
TRBJ2-1 TRBV6-5 . . CASSYSKTSSGNEQFF TGTGCCAGCAGTTACTCGAAGACTAGTTCCGGCAATGAGCAGTTCTTC
TRBJ1-1 TRBV6-5 . . CASSYSAQGNTEAFF TGTGCCAGCAGTTACTCGGCGCAGGGGAACACTGAAGCTTTCTTT
TRBJ2-1 TRBV11-1 TRBD2 . CASSPGLADYNEQFF TGTGCCAGCAGCCCGGGACTAGCGGATTACAATGAGCAGTTCTTC
TRBJ2-7 TRBV14 TRBD1 many CASSQDRGPLEQYF TGTGCCAGCAGCCAAGATAGGGGGCCCTTGGAGCAGTACTTC
TRBJ2-2 TRBV20-1 . . CSASSGLGELFF TGCAGTGCTAGTTCCGGGTTGGGGGAGCTGTTTTTT
TRBJ1-5 TRBV12-3/TRBV12-4 TRBD1 few CASSTGAGKPQHF TGTGCCAGCAGTACAGGGGCGGGAAAGCCCCAGCATTTT
TRBJ2-7 TRBV3-1/TRBV3-2 TRBD1 . CATARTGFDEQYF TGTGCCACCGCCCGGACAGGGTTCGACGAGCAGTACTTC
TRBJ1-2 TRBV4-1 TRBD1 . CASSQGEQGLYGYTF TGCGCCAGCAGCCAAGGAGAACAGGGGCTCTATGGCTACACCTTC
TRBJ1-4 TRBV6-5 . . CASIQGSSEKLFF TGTGCCAGTATACAGGGTAGTAGTGAAAAACTGTTTTTT
TRBJ1-2 TRBV29-1 TRBD1 . CSVEPEGQGNGGYTF TGCAGCGTTGAACCTGAGGGACAGGGAAACGGCGGCTACACCTTC
TRBJ1-2 TRBV4-2 . . CASSQDRRGGYTF TGTGCCAGCAGCCAAGATCGGAGAGGTGGCTACACCTTC
TRBJ1-6 TRBV5-6 . few CASSFGAGNSPLHF TGTGCCAGCAGCTTTGGGGCGGGAAATTCACCCCTCCACTTT
TRBJ1-2 TRBV7-9 TRBD1 . CASSSSGQDYYGYTF TGTGCCAGCAGCTCCTCGGGACAGGACTACTATGGCTACACCTTC
TRBJ1-4 TRBV19 . . CASRRTRATNEKLFF TGTGCCAGTAGACGAACCCGGGCAACTAATGAAAAACTGTTTTTT
TRBJ2-3 TRBV19 TRBD2 . CASSTGGDGSTDTQYF TGTGCCAGTAGTACCGGGGGGGACGGCAGCACAGATACGCAGTATTTT